Below, one T cell receptor beta chain is given with its context. This clonotype was counted many times. Its antigen has not been determined. Base qualities are not provided; no much larger clone lies one nucleotide away. Library prep was done by 5' RACE. Sequenced on an Illumina HiSeq 2000. Template switching added a universal primer binding site, and the final cDNA carried a unique molecular identifier that allowed TCR cDNA molecules to be counted accurately. Specific primers in the conserved constant-segment region were used to synthesize first-strand cDNA for TCR alpha and beta chains. To control for contamination, every cDNA library was double barcoded, receiving both a SMART-Mk sample barcode and Illumina barcodes. Two successive PCR steps introduced TruSeq adapter sequences along with Illumina sample barcodes. The Illumina HiSeq platform was used with custom primers to sequence TCR alpha and beta cDNA libraries. The source study handled its data this way. MiGEC was used to process raw reads and extract unique molecular identifiers, and MiXCR was used to find CDR3 positions. For each individual, recombination models were inferred using an EM algorithm with the repgenHMM and IGoR tools. The analysis of shared clonotypes was done with the tcR package in R, with sharing normalized by the product of cloneset sizes. To study raw recombination without the effects of thymic and clonal selection, out-of-frame nonproductive sequences were analyzed. Using fastp trimming at Q25 and MiXCR clonotype assembly, TCRdb reanalyzed the public sequencing data and kept in-frame beta chains. Every CDR3 protein is listed once, alongside the most common genes and DNA of its rows. The V and J calls come from TCRdb's annotation, not from the publication. The sample contains a few hundred thousand distinct CDR3 sequences, about 8.3% of them found a single time. The top ten clones comprise roughly 3% of the sample.

This sample stems from a study of identical twins listed by TCRdb under 2016. A note on the overall study: TCR alpha and beta repertoires from monozygotic twins, unrelated adults of various ages and cord blood were deep-sequenced to test whether fetal clonotypes persist. To rule out contamination, replicate twin experiments were performed at different times with different library preparation protocols. The investigation overall reported the following: Invariant T cells such as MAIT and iNKT could partly confound zero-insertion analyses, though diverse VJ usage argued against this for most clonotypes. Out-of-frame TCR alpha sequences shared between twins showed an excess of low generation-probability sequences compared with coincidental sharing between unrelated individuals. Because the same donors could not be followed over many years, conclusions were based on cross-sectional statistical analysis. In monozygotic twins, out-of-frame TCR alpha sharing was systematically underestimated by recombination models, although the models agreed with sharing between unrelated individuals. Fewer insertions were carried by abundant cord blood beta clonotypes, a similar but weaker trend appeared in young adult naive repertoires, and no such trend appeared in memory repertoires. The excess sharing between twins in beta out-of-frame sequences was weaker because fewer shared sequences reduced the signal-to-noise ratio.

The V end gives up 5 bases and the J end 4 bases, leaving 3 bases in the junction not matched to a gene. CDR1 SEHNR and CDR2 FQNEAQ were looked up in the germline V gene (reference sequence). Including cysteine and phenylalanine, the CDR3 has 14 amino acids. Only the CDR3 portion is preserved as DNA: 42 bases, with reading frame beginning at the first base. Only healthy Caucasian donors were included. The twin cohort consisted of three pairs of female monozygotic twins, all aged about 18 to 30 years. Positive isolation kits from Invitrogen were used to isolate CD4+ and CD8+ T cell populations. This sample also appeared in a second study, on yellow fever vaccine responses in identical twins. In that second paper, the authors write: The authors reported that the T cell response to vaccination in identical twins appeared partly convergent and partly personalized. In identical twins, the study followed T cell clones that responded to the vaccine with precision.

The rearrangement combines TRBV7-9 with TRBJ2-3, and 10 junction bases match TRBD1. Sequenced input: CD8+ T cells sorted from blood. This receptor was taken from a woman aged 18 to 35 in good health. The CDR3: CASSPTGGADTQYF. The DNA sequence follows: TGTGCCAGCAGCCCGACAGGGGGCGCAGATACGCAGTATTTT.